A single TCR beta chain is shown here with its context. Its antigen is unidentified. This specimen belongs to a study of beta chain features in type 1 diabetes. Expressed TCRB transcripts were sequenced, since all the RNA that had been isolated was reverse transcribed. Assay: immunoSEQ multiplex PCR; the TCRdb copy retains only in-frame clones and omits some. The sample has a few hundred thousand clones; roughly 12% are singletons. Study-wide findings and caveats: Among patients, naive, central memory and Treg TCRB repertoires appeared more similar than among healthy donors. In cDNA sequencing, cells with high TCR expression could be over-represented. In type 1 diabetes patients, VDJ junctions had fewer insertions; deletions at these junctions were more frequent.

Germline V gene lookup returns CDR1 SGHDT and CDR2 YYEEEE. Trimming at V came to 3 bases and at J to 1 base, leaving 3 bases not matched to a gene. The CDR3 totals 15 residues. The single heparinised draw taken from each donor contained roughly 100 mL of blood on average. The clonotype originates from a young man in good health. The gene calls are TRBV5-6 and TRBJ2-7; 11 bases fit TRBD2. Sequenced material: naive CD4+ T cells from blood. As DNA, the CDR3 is TGTGCCAGCAGCTCTTTAGCGGGAGGGTCCTACGAGCAGTACTTC. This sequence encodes CASSSLAGGSYEQYF.